Sequencing of this T cell receptor (beta chain) was carried out in a study of metastatic and nonmetastatic thyroid tumors. Whole-study context: The study looked at repertoires side by side in blood and in tumor or nodule tissue from malignant and benign thyroid patients.

Patients underwent thyroid surgery, and none had received any treatment before it. V was clipped by 4 bases and J by 3 bases; unmatched bases: 5. In germline, CDR1 is SGHAT, CDR2 FQDESV (reference sequence). The CDR3 is 15 residues long. Authors' processing steps: Using the CDR3 differences seen across clinicopathological groups, the authors built a distant-metastasis classifier for papillary thyroid cancer, which was meant to discriminate distant-metastatic patients. TCRdb re-clonotyped the PCR reads via MiXCR. The V and J calls were not made by the authors but by TCRdb's processing. The data contain around 42,000 clones, about an eighth of them singletons. This clone has a count of ten or more. What it binds is not known. Study findings and constraints: For both blood and tumor, malignant thyroid tumors reportedly showed significantly higher TCR beta diversity than benign nodules did.

The specimen was blood. The clonotype was recovered from a male donor with papillary thyroid cancer or a benign thyroid nodule (not recorded which). Some clones in this sample may be carry-over from other donors' samples. V and J are TRBV11-1 and TRBJ2-3, with 9 bases aligning to TRBD2. CDR3 bases: TGTGCCAGCAGCTACTTTAGCGGGAGTACAGATACGCAGTATTTT. This gives the protein CASSYFSGSTDTQYF. The full variable domain, with the rest looked up from reference TRBV11-1 and TRBJ2-3, is EAEVAQSPRYKITEKSQAVAFWCDPISGHATLYWYRQILGQGPELLVQFQDESVVDDSQLPKDRFSAERLKGVDSTLKIQPAELGDSAMYLCASSYFSGSTDTQYFGPGTRLTVL.